This T cell receptor beta chain was documented in a study of cytomegalovirus exposure and HLA in healthy donors. Study-level points and caveats: In an earlier analysis, productive rearrangement rates for most beta V segments clustered near 90% or 30%. Available immune exposure information was restricted to CMV serostatus only. Fewer N-insertions (relative to the roughly 630-donor mean) were reportedly seen in an Asian-associated ancestry cluster in a later analysis.

Regarding this clone: As yet, its antigen is unknown.

A multiplex PCR was run with 60 Vbeta primers and 13 Jbeta primers. Using immunoSEQ multiplex PCR, the repertoire was profiled, and TCRdb retains in-frame clones only, with some absent. The sample holds more than 150,000 clones, less than 80% seen once. The CDR3 consists of 15 residues. J was trimmed by 6 bases and V by 3 bases; bases with no gene match: 8. Germline V gives CDR1 GTSNPN, CDR2 SVGIG (reference sequence). Sequences were obtained from PBMCs. The source of this sequence is a man in his late teens or twenties in good health and CMV-seronegative. V usage is TRBV30 and J usage is TRBJ1-6, with 7 bases lining up with TRBD1. The CDR3 coding sequence is TGTGCCTGGAGGACTCCGGGACAGCTTAATTCACCCCTCCACTTT. It yields the protein CAWRTPGQLNSPLHF.